This T cell receptor beta chain was sequenced for a study of cytomegalovirus exposure and HLA in healthy donors. General study findings and limits: One later analysis reportedly identified an Asian-associated ancestry cluster that showed fewer N-insertions than the roughly 640-donor mean.

As for this clone: Its antigen is not identified.

This CDR3 comprises 11 residues. Germline V CDR1 and CDR2: GTSNPN, SVGIG (reference sequence). Trimming took off 2 bases at V and 12 bases at J, with 11 bases between the two ends. PCR involved 60 Vbeta and 13 Jbeta primers. Clones were sequenced by immunoSEQ multiplex PCR, and TCRdb holds only the in-frame ones, with some missing. The repertoire holds around 120,000 clones, with 80% as singletons. The receptor's source is a young man in good health and CMV-seronegative. Sequencing input: PBMCs. The chain combines TRBV30 with TRBJ2-1; D possibly corresponds to TRBD2 (6 bases). This CDR3 reads CAWSPGVSQFF. The CDR3 DNA reads as TGTGCCTGGAGTCCGGGAGTGTCGCAGTTCTTC.